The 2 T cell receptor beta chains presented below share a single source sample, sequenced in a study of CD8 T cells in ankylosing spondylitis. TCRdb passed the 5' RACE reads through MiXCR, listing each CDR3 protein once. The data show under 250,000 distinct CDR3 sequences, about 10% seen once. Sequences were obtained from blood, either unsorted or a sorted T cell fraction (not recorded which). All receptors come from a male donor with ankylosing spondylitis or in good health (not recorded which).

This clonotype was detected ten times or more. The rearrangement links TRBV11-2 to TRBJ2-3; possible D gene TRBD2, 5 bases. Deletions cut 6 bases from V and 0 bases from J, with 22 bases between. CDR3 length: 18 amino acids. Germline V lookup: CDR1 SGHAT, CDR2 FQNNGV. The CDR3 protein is CASRLRGLTRVSTDTQYF. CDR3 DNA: TGTGCCAGCAGGTTACGGGGTCTCACGCGGGTTAGCACAGATACGCAGTATTTT.

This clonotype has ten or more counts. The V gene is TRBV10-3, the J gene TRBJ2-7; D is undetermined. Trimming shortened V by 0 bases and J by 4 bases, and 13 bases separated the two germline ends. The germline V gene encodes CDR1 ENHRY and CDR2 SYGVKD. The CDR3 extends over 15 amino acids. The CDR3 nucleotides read TGTGCCATCAGTGAGTCCCTTCAAGTTGGGTACGAGCAGTACTTC. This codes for CAISESLQVGYEQYF.